This T cell receptor (beta chain) emerged from a study of lymphopenia after photon versus proton radiotherapy (dated by TCRdb to about 2019). Regarding the research as a whole: The immunological effects of photon versus proton radiation therapy were compared in patients with gastrointestinal tumors who developed high-grade lymphopenia. The 20 patients in the cohort had gastrointestinal tumors, were treated with either photon or proton therapy, and subsequently developed lymphopenia. The goal of the study was to describe how the two radiation modalities differ in their effects on the immune system.

The V end loses 5 bases and the J end loses 5 bases, and a stretch of 18 bases separates them. Taken from the germline V gene (reference sequence), the CDR1 and CDR2 loops are SEHNR and FQNEAQ. The CDR3 goes from the cysteine to the phenylalanine over 16 residues. Of the read, only the CDR3 DNA is kept; its 48 bases are in frame from base 1. In the case of this clone: The antigen it binds to is not known. Within one base of it there is no much larger clone, and no base qualities were kept.

What the research found in general, with its limitations: Proton-treated patients stayed relatively stable during treatment, while photon-treated patients lost naive T cells and TCR diversity and gained effector/memory populations. The survival association was assessed only in patients who died, and better survival with proton therapy was presented by the authors as a possibility rather than a demonstrated result. After the lymphocyte count nadir, oligoclonal expansion, especially of CD8+ Temra cells, was observed in photon-treated repertoires, and the drop in diversity was driven by this expansion. Across the cohort, among patients who died, a greater drop in TCR diversity after the nadir was inversely correlated with overall survival time.

Library creation used the immunoSEQ multiplex PCR assay. T cell repertoires were profiled with deep sequencing of rearranged TCR beta loci together with multiparametric flow cytometry. In TCRdb, the immuneACCESS table is reduced to in-frame sequences with V and J assigned. These tables do not hold every clone; where another copy was compared, an unresolved V gene accounts for under half, and the others remain unexplained. The table for this sample lists about 61,000 clones; 86% of them were counted only once. The biggest ten clones account for more than 2% of the sample. This TCR derives from a middle-aged man with gastric cancer. The sample here was peripheral blood, taken from a patient treated with photon-based radiotherapy. The chain uses TRBV7-9 and TRBJ2-2; the D segment may tentatively be TRBD1 or TRBD2, each giving 5 matched bases. In nucleotides, the sequence is TGTGCCAGCAGCCAACCGGGGCTTGCTAGGACCGGGGAGCTGTTTTTT. The translation is CASSQPGLARTGELFF.